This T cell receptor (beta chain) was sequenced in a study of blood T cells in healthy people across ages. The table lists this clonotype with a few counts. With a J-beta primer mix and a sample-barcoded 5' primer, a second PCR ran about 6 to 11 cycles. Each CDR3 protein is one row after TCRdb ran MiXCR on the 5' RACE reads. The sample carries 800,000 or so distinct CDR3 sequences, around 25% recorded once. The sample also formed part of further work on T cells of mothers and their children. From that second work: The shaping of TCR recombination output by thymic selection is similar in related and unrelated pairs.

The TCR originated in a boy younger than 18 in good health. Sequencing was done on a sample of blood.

CDR3: CASSPSPTGGEETQYF. CDR3 bases: TGTGCCAGCAGTCCGTCCCCGACAGGGGGCGAAGAGACCCAGTACTTC. The chain combines TRBV27 with TRBJ2-5; 10 bases agree with TRBD1. Per germline, CDR1 MNHEY and CDR2 SMNVEV (reference sequence). The CDR3 has 16 amino acids. With V trimmed by 5 bases and J by 3 bases, 9 bases remained unmatched.